These T cell receptor beta chains were read from a single sample in a study of shared clonotypes between healthy human individuals. The assay was immunoSEQ multiplex PCR, and TCRdb's table has in-frame clones only and misses some. Of approximately 2.1 million clones in the sample, approximately 93% were seen once. Sequencing used naive CD4+ T cells from PBMCs. These receptors were obtained from a man younger than 30 in good health. Some clones in this sample may be carry-over from other donors' samples. The CDR3 runs from the conserved cysteine through the conserved F or W. Fields, in order: CDR3 DNA, CDR3 protein, D gene, J gene, V gene, CDR3 length, clone size. A D gene is named only where the DNA matches it firmly. Clone size is given for some rows only: seen once, a few or many times, or a class if the clone is expanded.

TGTGCCAGCAGTTACCGGGCAGGGCGAGATCAGCCCCAGCATTTT,CASSYRAGRDQPQHF,-,TRBJ1-5,TRBV6-6,15,-
TGTGCCAGCAGCCCGACTAGTTCCGAGCAGTACTTC,CASSPTSSEQYF,-,TRBJ2-7,TRBV5-4,12,-
TGTGCCAGCAGCCTTTGGACAGGGCCCTACGAGCAGTACTTC,CASSLWTGPYEQYF,TRBD1,TRBJ2-7,TRBV11-2,14,-
TGTGCCAGCAGCCCCCTGACAGGGGGGAGATACGAGCAGTACTTC,CASSPLTGGRYEQYF,TRBD1,TRBJ2-7,TRBV11-2,15,-
TGTGCCAGCAGTTTATCGACAGGGTCCTATGGCTACACCTTC,CASSLSTGSYGYTF,TRBD1,TRBJ1-2,TRBV27,14,-
TGTGCCAGCACTTGGGGGCAGGGGGCCCAAAAACTGTTTTTT,CASTWGQGAQKLFF,TRBD1,TRBJ1-4,TRBV27,14,-
TGTGCCAGCAGTGAAAGAGGGGGGGCGTACCGCTACACCTTC,CASSERGGAYRYTF,-,TRBJ1-2,TRBV6-1,14,-
TGTGCCAGCACACTTAGCGGGAGAGTCGGCCACGAGCAGTACTTC,CASTLSGRVGHEQYF,TRBD2,TRBJ2-7,TRBV2,15,-
TGCAGCGTCGTGAGGGACAGCCACACCAAAAACATTCAGTACTTC,CSVVRDSHTKNIQYF,TRBD1,TRBJ2-4,TRBV29-1,15,-
TGTGCCAGCCTGACTAGCGGGATTTACAATGAGCAGTTCTTC,CASLTSGIYNEQFF,TRBD2,TRBJ2-1,TRBV6-1,14,-
TGTGCCAGCCTCTACCCCCCATATTCAGGCCCATCCTACGAGCAGTACTTC,CASLYPPYSGPSYEQYF,-,TRBJ2-7,TRBV5-6,17,-
TGTGCCAGCAGCCTGCGGGCCCTAGGAGGGGAGCAGTACTTC,CASSLRALGGEQYF,-,TRBJ2-7,TRBV27,14,-
TGTGCCAGCTCGGGTAGACTAGCTAACTATGGCTACACCTTC,CASSGRLANYGYTF,-,TRBJ1-2,TRBV6-1,14,-
TGTGCCAGCAGCCCCCGATCCCCCGGAGGCACAGATACGCAGTATTTT,CASSPRSPGGTDTQYF,-,TRBJ2-3,TRBV9,16,-
TGTGCCAGCAGTTCGGGACAGGCAAATTCTGGAAACACCATATATTTT,CASSSGQANSGNTIYF,TRBD1,TRBJ1-3,TRBV6-5,16,-
TGTGCCAGCTCACCCCGTAGGCCCCGCGCCTCTGGAAACACCATATATTTT,CASSPRRPRASGNTIYF,-,TRBJ1-3,TRBV18,17,-
TGTGCCTGGAGCGGGACTAGCGGGAGTGATGAGCAGTTCTTC,CAWSGTSGSDEQFF,TRBD2,TRBJ2-1,TRBV30,14,-
TGTGCCAGCAGGGGACAGGGTTTTGAGACCCAGTACTTC,CASRGQGFETQYF,TRBD1,TRBJ2-5,TRBV6-5,13,-
TGTGCCACCAGCAGAGTCGGGGGATTCACAGATACGCAGTATTTT,CATSRVGGFTDTQYF,-,TRBJ2-3,TRBV15,15,-
TGTGCCACCTCCGAGGGGGGGATAATAGCTAACTATGGCTACACCTTC,CATSEGGIIANYGYTF,-,TRBJ1-2,TRBV5-4,16,-
TGTGCCAGCAGCCTCCAAGGCAGGGGGCGAGGCTATGGCTACACCTTC,CASSLQGRGRGYGYTF,TRBD1,TRBJ1-2,TRBV7-8,16,-
TGTGCCAGCAGTTACTCCGGGCCGGTCAGAGAGACCCAGTACTTC,CASSYSGPVRETQYF,-,TRBJ2-5,TRBV6-5,15,-
TGCAGCGTTGAATGGGGGAACACTGAAGCTTTCTTT,CSVEWGNTEAFF,-,TRBJ1-1,TRBV29-1,12,-
TGTGCCAGCAGTGAAGCGCGGAGGGTTGGCTACACCTTC,CASSEARRVGYTF,-,TRBJ1-2,TRBV2,13,-
TGCGCCAGCAGCTTGGTCGGGGACTCCTACGAGCAGTACTTC,CASSLVGDSYEQYF,-,TRBJ2-7,TRBV5-1,14,-
TGTGCCAGCAGTTTCGGACAGAACTATGGCTACACCTTC,CASSFGQNYGYTF,-,TRBJ1-2,TRBV25-1,13,-
TGTGCCAGCAGTTCCTCTGGACAGGGTACTTCACCCCTCCACTTT,CASSSSGQGTSPLHF,TRBD1,TRBJ1-6,TRBV6-6,15,-
TGTGCCTGGAGTGTACGGAGGTTGGGTTTCGGTGAAAAACTGTTTTTT,CAWSVRRLGFGEKLFF,-,TRBJ1-4,TRBV30,16,few
TGTGCCATCGCGAGTCCTAGCGGAAACACCGGGGAGCTGTTTTTT,CAIASPSGNTGELFF,TRBD2,TRBJ2-2,TRBV10-3,15,-